The 30 T cell receptor beta chains given below trace back to one sample, sequenced in a study of T cell responses to AZD1222 COVID-19 vaccine. Sequenced by immunoSEQ multiplex PCR; TCRdb stores in-frame clones only, minus some. In the table there are tens of thousands of clones, around nine tenths of which are singletons. The sequencing used peripheral blood, collected on day 0 of AZD1222 vaccination. Source of these receptors: an adult in good health.

This chain links TRBV7-9 with TRBJ2-7, with D unresolved. The CDR3 contains 14 residues. Between the trimmed V and J ends, which lost 5 bases and 3 bases, there was a span of 14 bases. The germline gives CDR1 SEHNR, CDR2 FQNEAQ (reference sequence). DNA of the CDR3: TGTGCCAGCAGCATCCTCTCCCCGGGCTACGAGCAGTACTTC. It specifies CASSILSPGYEQYF.

This sequence joins TRBV3-1 (or the pseudogene TRBV3-2) and TRBJ2-3; 9 bases line up with TRBD2. CDR1 and CDR2 (germline): LGHDT, YNNKEL (reference sequence). After removal of 4 bases from V and 7 bases from J, the junction contained 12 bases not matched to a gene. The CDR3 is made up of 16 amino acids. The CDR3 loop is CASSLLGDSGGYTQYF. The DNA for the CDR3 is TGTGCCAGCAGCCTCCTAGGGGATAGCGGGGGCTATACGCAGTATTTT.

The chain joins TRBV11-2 to TRBJ1-3; D not certain. The V end was cut by 3 bases, the J end by 2 bases, with 8 bases between. Germline CDR1 is SGHAT and CDR2 is FQNNGV. The CDR3 contains 14 residues. CDR3 DNA sequence: TGTGCCAGCAGCTTTCAGGCAGCTGGAAACACCATATATTTT. Translated, it gives CASSFQAAGNTIYF.

The gene calls are TRBV25-1 and TRBJ1-1, with 8 bases lining up with TRBD1. This CDR3 contains 12 residues. The trim removed 8 bases at V and 3 bases at J, leaving 2 bases unmatched. Germline CDR1 reads MGHDK; CDR2 reads SYGVNS. The CDR3 sequence is CASGQGYTEAFF. The CDR3 nucleotides read TGTGCCAGCGGACAGGGTTACACTGAAGCTTTCTTT.

The CDR3: CASSPPSGGYNEQYF. The DNA of the CDR3 is TGTGCCAGCTCACCACCATCCGGGGGCTACAACGAGCAGTACTTC. The J gene is TRBJ2-7, the V gene TRBV18; possibly TRBD1 or TRBD2 for D (6 bases each). CDR1 is KGHSH, CDR2 LQKENI, per germline. The CDR3 totals 15 residues. Trimming took off 0 bases at V and 5 bases at J, with 14 bases between the two ends.

The chain recombines TRBV5-6 with TRBJ2-7, with 7 positions matching TRBD1. With 2 bases clipped from V and 4 bases from J, the junction kept 9 bases outside the gene matches. The CDR3 extends over 15 amino acids. Germline CDR1 reads SGHDT; CDR2 reads YYEEEE. The CDR3 sequence: CASSLYGQAEYEQYF. In DNA form, the CDR3 reads TGTGCCAGCAGCTTATATGGACAGGCGGAGTACGAGCAGTACTTC.

The gene calls are TRBV27 and TRBJ2-1; D is possibly TRBD1 or TRBD2 (6 bases each). Germline V lookup: CDR1 MNHEY, CDR2 SMNVEV (reference sequence). V lost 1 base and J 7 bases, leaving 17 bases between the germline ends. This CDR3 spans 16 amino acids. CDR3 loop: CASSLYIGGVRNEQFF. CDR3 nucleotide sequence: TGTGCCAGCAGTTTATACATCGGGGGCGTTAGAAATGAGCAGTTCTTC.

V usage is TRBV10-3 and J usage is TRBJ1-5, with 8 bases lining up with TRBD1. V lost 3 bases to trimming and J lost 4 bases; unmatched junction nucleotides: 5. The CDR3 contains 15 residues. Germline V gene sequence: CDR1 ENHRY, CDR2 SYGVKD. CDR3 DNA sequence: TGTGCCATCAGTGAATTTGGACAGGGAAATCAGCCCCAGCATTTT. Residues: CAISEFGQGNQPQHF.

The chain employs TRBV25-1 and TRBJ2-3; 9 bases align to TRBD1. In germline, CDR1 is MGHDK, CDR2 SYGVNS. With V trimmed by 4 bases and J by 3 bases, 2 bases remained unmatched. The CDR3 length is 14 residues. This CDR3 reads CASSADRGTDTQYF. The CDR3 DNA follows: TGTGCCAGCAGTGCCGACAGGGGGACAGATACGCAGTATTTT.

V and J are TRBV9 and TRBJ1-6; maybe TRBD1 (5 bases). Germline CDR1 and CDR2: SGDLS and YYNGEE. This CDR3 region has 16 residues. Trimming removed 2 bases at V and 0 bases at J, with 9 bases between. The CDR3, as DNA: TGTGCCAGCAGCGTGGAGGGGAGCTCCTATAATTCACCCCTCCACTTT. Translated, it gives CASSVEGSSYNSPLHF.

This clone appeared a single time. The CDR3 nucleotides read TGTGCCAGCAGCTTTTCAGGATCACCCCTCCACTTT. Translated, it gives CASSFSGSPLHF. J is TRBJ1-6 and V is TRBV5-4; D ambiguous. Germline CDR1 SGHNT, CDR2 YYREEE (reference sequence). The CDR3 has 12 amino acids. The V gene lost 2 bases and the J gene lost 10 bases, with 7 bases spanning the gap. Supplemented by reference TRBV5-4 and TRBJ1-6, the full variable domain reads ETGVTQSPTHLIKTRGQQVTLRCSSQSGHNTVSWYQQALGQGPQFIFQYYREEENGRGNFPPRFSGLQFPNYSSELNVNALELDDSALYLCASSFSGSPLHFGNGTRLTVT.

J is TRBJ1-5 and V is TRBV7-4, with D unclear. Germline CDR1 and CDR2: SGHVT and SQSDAQ. V lost 6 bases and J lost 6, with 24 bases in between. The CDR3 consists of 17 residues. CDR3 residues: CASRLKGSHPLSQPQHF. CDR3 DNA sequence: TGTGCCAGCAGGCTGAAAGGTTCCCACCCTTTGAGTCAGCCCCAGCATTTT.

This sequence joins TRBV5-1 and TRBJ2-1; 7 bases are shared with TRBD1. The CDR3 contains 14 residues. V was pared by 5 bases and J by 5 bases, with 7 bases of the junction left unmatched. Germline CDR1 and CDR2: SGHRS and YFSETQ. DNA for the CDR3: TGCGCCAGCAGTTTATGGGACAGAAACAATGAGCAGTTCTTC. This gives the protein CASSLWDRNNEQFF.

The genes are TRBV19 and TRBJ1-5; perhaps TRBD1 as D (6 bases). V was clipped by 5 bases and J by 9 bases, with 14 bases between them. In germline, CDR1 is LNHDA, CDR2 SQIVND (reference sequence). CDR3 length equals 13 residues. CDR3 sequence (DNA): TGTGCCAGTAGTTCAGCTGGGGGGCGGCCCCAGCATTTT. Translated, it gives CASSSAGGRPQHF.

This clone was seen just once. This chain connects TRBV4-1 to TRBJ1-5, with D perhaps matching TRBD1 (6 bases). V was trimmed by 2 bases and J by 7 bases, leaving 12 bases between them. Per germline, CDR1 MGHRA and CDR2 YSYEKL. This CDR3 region has 14 residues. As DNA, the CDR3 is TGCGCCAGCAGCCAAAACAGGGTCGGCCAGCCCCAGCATTTT. It specifies CASSQNRVGQPQHF.

This clone showed up just once. The J gene is TRBJ1-1, the V gene TRBV7-3; D remains unclear. Trimming took 1 base from V and 4 from J, leaving 13 bases between them. Germline values: CDR1 SGHTA, CDR2 FQGTGA. The length of the CDR3 is 15 residues. As DNA, the CDR3 is TGTGCCAGCAGCTTAAACCCGGGGATGATCACTGAAGCTTTCTTT. As protein: CASSLNPGMITEAFF.

The chain employs TRBV7-3 and TRBJ1-2; D not certain. Trimming shortened V by 2 bases and J by 11 bases, and 18 bases separated the two germline ends. The CDR3 is made up of 14 amino acids. Germline lookup yields CDR1 SGHTA and CDR2 FQGTGA. The DNA of the CDR3 is TGTGCCAGCAGCTTAGGGCGCCCGGAGGATAGGTACACCTTC. Protein sequence: CASSLGRPEDRYTF.

The V call is TRBV2, the J call TRBJ2-1; either TRBD1 or TRBD2 may supply D (5 bases each). The germline CDR1 and CDR2 sequences are SNHLY and FYNNEI. The CDR3 totals 16 residues. V was clipped by 1 base and J by 0 bases, with 10 bases between them. In DNA, the CDR3 is TGTGCCAGCAGTGAAGGAGGGGCCAGCTCCTACAATGAGCAGTTCTTC. Its translation is CASSEGGASSYNEQFF. The full variable domain, its missing parts supplied by reference TRBV2 and TRBJ2-1, is EPEVTQTPSHQVTQMGQEVILRCVPISNHLYFYWYRQILGQKVEFLVSFYNNEISEKSEIFDDQFSVERPDGSNFTLKIRSTKLEDSAMYFCASSEGGASSYNEQFFGPGTRLTVL.

This chain connects TRBV5-1 to TRBJ2-5; 9 bases are a match to TRBD1. CDR3 size: 16 residues. J was trimmed by 5 bases and V by 3 bases; bases with no gene match: 11. Germline V CDR1 and CDR2: SGHRS, YFSETQ. CDR3 bases: TGCGCCAGCAGCTGGGGGGACCGGGACAGGGAGGAGACCCAGTACTTC. Its translation is CASSWGDRDREETQYF.

The chain combines TRBV7-9 with TRBJ1-1; TRBD1 matches 9 bases. The V gene's germline CDR1 is SEHNR and CDR2 FQNEAQ (reference sequence). Trimming at V came to 5 bases and at J to 1 base, leaving 5 bases not matched to a gene. The CDR3 contains 15 residues. CDR3 nucleotide sequence: TGTGCCAGCAGCCTCTGGACAGGGGCGAACACTGAAGCTTTCTTT. Translating gives CASSLWTGANTEAFF.

The gene calls are TRBV9 and TRBJ2-2, with D tentatively TRBD1 (6 bases). In germline, CDR1 is SGDLS, CDR2 YYNGEE. V was clipped by 1 base and J by 2 bases, with 12 bases between them. The length of the CDR3 is 16 residues. The CDR3 coding sequence is TGTGCCAGCAGCGTACAAACAGGGAGAAACACCGGGGAGCTGTTTTTT. Protein sequence: CASSVQTGRNTGELFF. Full variable domain (outside the CDR3, taken from reference TRBV9 and TRBJ2-2): DSGVTQTPKHLITATGQRVTLRCSPRSGDLSVYWYQQSLDQGLQFLIQYYNGEERAKGNILERFSAQQFPDLHSELNLSSLELGDSALYFCASSVQTGRNTGELFFGEGSRLTVL.

J is TRBJ2-1 and V is TRBV29-1; no firm D call. This CDR3 contains 13 residues. V lost 2 bases, J lost 5 bases, and 10 bases lay in between. CDR1 is SQVTM, CDR2 ANQGSEA, per germline. CDR3 coding DNA: TGCAGCGTTGAAAGCCTAAACAACAATGAGCAGTTCTTC. Protein product: CSVESLNNNEQFF.

This chain uses TRBV2 with TRBJ2-5; weak D call: TRBD1 (5 bases). V was shortened by 7 bases and J by 7 bases, with 10 bases between the two germline ends. CDR1 SNHLY and CDR2 FYNNEI come from the germline V gene. CDR3 length: 11 residues. This CDR3 is CASKEQGTQYF. CDR3 sequence (DNA): TGTGCCAGCAAGGAGCAGGGGACCCAGTACTTC.

The chain has TRBV3-1 (or the pseudogene TRBV3-2) and TRBJ1-5, with TRBD1 as a possible D gene (6 bases). V lost 2 bases, J lost 5 bases, and 10 bases lay in between. The CDR3 length is 14 residues. Germline V CDR1 and CDR2: LGHDT, YNNKEL (reference sequence). CDR3: CASSQTGNDQPQHF. CDR3 DNA: TGTGCCAGCAGCCAAACAGGGAACGATCAGCCCCAGCATTTT.

This chain joins TRBV6-5 and TRBJ1-5; 9 bases match TRBD1. Germline V lookup: CDR1 MNHEY, CDR2 SVGAGI. This CDR3 is 13 amino acids long. The V segment lost 10 bases and the J segment 3 bases; nucleotides outside the gene matches: 4. The CDR3: CATRTGDNQPQHF. The CDR3 DNA follows: TGTGCCACCAGGACAGGGGACAATCAGCCCCAGCATTTT.

This clone was observed a handful of times. The chain employs TRBV2 and TRBJ1-1; unclear D gene. Per the germline V gene, CDR1 is SNHLY and CDR2 is FYNNEI. Trimming removed 7 bases from V and 5 bases from J, with 11 bases in between. The CDR3 extends over 12 amino acids. CDR3 sequence: CASNNERTEAFF. The CDR3 DNA reads TGTGCCAGCAACAACGAGAGGACTGAAGCTTTCTTT.

The chain couples TRBV6-1 to TRBJ2-3, with D perhaps TRBD1 (6 bases). The CDR3 is 14 residues long. Germline CDR1 is MNHNS and CDR2 is SASEGT. Trimming cost V 2 bases and J 4 bases, with 10 bases left between them. This CDR3 reads CASSEQGFADTQYF. For the CDR3, the DNA is TGTGCCAGCAGTGAACAGGGGTTTGCAGATACGCAGTATTTT.

V gene TRBV27 combines with J gene TRBJ2-3; 11 bases are shared with TRBD2. The J segment lost 2 bases and the V segment lost 8 bases, leaving 3 bases of the junction unmatched. The CDR3 covers 14 residues. From germline, CDR1 is MNHEY and CDR2 SMNVEV (reference sequence). The CDR3 nucleotides are TGTGCCAGCGCGGGACTAGCGGCCACAGATACGCAGTATTTT. Protein: CASAGLAATDTQYF.

The rearrangement joins TRBV6-5 to TRBJ1-5; tentative D call: TRBD1 (6 bases). The CDR3 consists of 16 residues. Germline V gene data show CDR1 as MNHEY and CDR2 as SVGAGI. With 4 bases removed from V and 4 bases from J, the gap between germline ends came to 17 bases. DNA for the CDR3: TGTGCCAGCAGTTCTACCGGGAAGGGGGGGAATCAGCCCCAGCATTTT. It yields the protein CASSSTGKGGNQPQHF.

The chain employs TRBV5-6 and TRBJ1-6; perhaps TRBD1 as D (6 bases). Trimming shortened V by 4 bases and J by 7 bases, and 15 bases separated the two germline ends. Germline V gives CDR1 SGHDT, CDR2 YYEEEE. The CDR3 has 15 residues. CDR3 in amino acids: CASSHPTGSNSPLHF. Here the CDR3 DNA reads TGTGCCAGCAGCCACCCGACAGGCTCGAATTCACCCCTCCACTTT.